Below are 21 T cell receptor beta chains sequenced from a single sample in a study of blood T cell repertoires in COVID-19. Assay: immunoSEQ multiplex PCR; the TCRdb copy retains only in-frame clones and omits some. The sample lists some 200,000 clones; approximately 84% were seen once. The sample taken for sequencing was peripheral blood. These receptors were collected from a woman at least 80 years old with COVID-19, enrolled during active disease.

The J gene is TRBJ2-3, the V gene TRBV9; 7 bases line up with TRBD1. Trimming removed 2 bases from V and 5 bases from J; junction bases left unmatched: 5. The germline V gene encodes CDR1 SGDLS and CDR2 YYNGEE. This CDR3 comprises 14 residues. In DNA, the CDR3 is TGTGCCAGCAGCGTTGCGAACAGGGGAGATACGCAGTATTTT. Protein: CASSVANRGDTQYF.

The chain links TRBV23-1 to TRBJ2-4; TRBD1 matches 8 bases. TRBV23-1 is classed as an ORF, of uncertain function. The CDR3 length is 15 residues. The ends lost 6 bases at V and 7 bases at J; junction bases unmatched: 11. CDR3 sequence reads: CASRLEDRALNIQYF. For the CDR3, the DNA is TGCGCCAGCAGACTCGAGGACAGGGCGCTGAACATTCAGTACTTC.

The chain has TRBV28 and TRBJ1-2, with 8 bases aligning to TRBD1. CDR3 length equals 15 residues. Losses at the gene ends were 8 bases for V and 5 bases for J; bases not matched to a gene: 13. Germline V gene lookup returns CDR1 MDHEN and CDR2 SYDVKM. CDR3 protein: CASATGGTGPYGYTF. CDR3 nucleotides: TGTGCCAGCGCCACAGGGGGTACGGGGCCGTATGGCTACACCTTC.

This sequence joins TRBV9 and TRBJ2-3; D might be TRBD2 (5 bases). V dropped 0 bases and J dropped 4 bases, with 24 bases sitting between them. Per germline, CDR1 SGDLS and CDR2 YYNGEE. This CDR3 contains 19 residues. CDR3 coding DNA: TGTGCCAGCAGCGTAGTGAGTTCGGACGTGGGGAGTAGCCCAGATACGCAGTATTTT. Translating it yields CASSVVSSDVGSSPDTQYF. Drawing the rest from reference TRBV9 and TRBJ2-3, the complete variable domain is DSGVTQTPKHLITATGQRVTLRCSPRSGDLSVYWYQQSLDQGLQFLIQYYNGEERAKGNILERFSAQQFPDLHSELNLSSLELGDSALYFCASSVVSSDVGSSPDTQYFGPGTRLTVL.

The chain joins TRBV7-2 to TRBJ2-1; 9 bases fit TRBD2. The CDR3 is made up of 15 amino acids. Germline CDR1 reads SGHTA; CDR2 reads FQGNSA. V trimming: 7 bases; J trimming: 7 bases; junction bases outside the gene matches: 11. The CDR3 sequence is CASTTAGGPRNEQFF. In nucleotides, the CDR3 is TGTGCCAGCACCACGGCGGGAGGGCCTCGGAATGAGCAGTTCTTC.

This clone has a single count. This chain joins TRBV7-9 and TRBJ1-1; D unclear. Deletions cut 2 bases from V and 0 bases from J, with 10 bases between. This CDR3 has 15 amino acids. CDR1 is SEHNR, CDR2 FQNEAQ, per germline (reference sequence). The CDR3 sequence: CASSLFDIMNTEAFF. DNA for the CDR3: TGTGCCAGCAGCTTATTCGACATCATGAACACTGAAGCTTTCTTT. The whole variable domain, remainder taken from reference TRBV7-9 and TRBJ1-1, is DTGVSQNPRHKITKRGQNVTFRCDPISEHNRLYWYRQTLGQGPEFLTYFQNEAQLEKSRLLSDRFSAERPKGSFSTLEIQRTEQGDSAMYLCASSLFDIMNTEAFFGQGTRLTVV.

V and J are TRBV9 and TRBJ1-1; D uncertain. The CDR3 covers 13 residues. Per germline, CDR1 SGDLS and CDR2 YYNGEE. The germline V and J ends were trimmed by 1 base and 4 bases, with 8 bases remaining between them. The CDR3 sequence is CASSVSPGTEAFF. CDR3 bases: TGTGCCAGCAGCGTAAGTCCCGGCACTGAAGCTTTCTTT.

The chain employs TRBV5-6 and TRBJ1-4; D is uncertain. Germline V lookup: CDR1 SGHDT, CDR2 YYEEEE. The V and J ends lost 4 bases and 8 bases respectively, with 12 bases between them. The CDR3 extends over 13 amino acids. The CDR3 DNA reads as TGTGCCAGCAGCACCCTCCCACTAGAAAAACTGTTTTTT. This gives the protein CASSTLPLEKLFF.

This chain connects TRBV10-3 to TRBJ2-1; 13 nucleotides agree with TRBD2. CDR3 length: 15 residues. Germline CDR1 ENHRY, CDR2 SYGVKD. V gave up 3 bases and J gave up 8 bases; unmatched junction bases: 4. The CDR3 protein is CAISDGLAGAHEQFF. CDR3 coding DNA: TGTGCCATCAGTGACGGACTAGCGGGAGCCCATGAGCAGTTCTTC.

The count of this clone is one. This CDR3 is CASSHLGGTSGYNEQFF. The CDR3 nucleotides read TGTGCCAGCAGCCACCTAGGGGGGACTAGCGGATACAATGAGCAGTTCTTC. The V call is TRBV3-1 (or the pseudogene TRBV3-2), the J call TRBJ2-1, with 11 positions matching TRBD2. CDR1 and CDR2 (germline): LGHDT, YNNKEL (reference sequence). With 3 bases clipped from V and 4 bases from J, the junction kept 8 bases outside the gene matches. CDR3 length: 17 residues.

This clone was observed a single time. The chain employs TRBV5-1 and TRBJ2-1; 9 nucleotides match TRBD2. Germline CDR1 reads SGHRS; CDR2 reads YFSETQ. This CDR3 has 17 amino acids. Trimming removed 2 bases from V and 5 bases from J; junction bases left unmatched: 11. The DNA of the CDR3 is TGCGCCAGCAGCTTAGGTTTAGCTAGCGGGACCCACAATGAGCAGTTCTTC. The encoded protein is CASSLGLASGTHNEQFF.

The chain links TRBV12-3 or TRBV12-4 to TRBJ2-1; tentatively, D is TRBD1 (6 bases). Trimming left V 6 bases short and J 10 bases short, with 16 bases between. The CDR3 sequence is 13 residues long. The CDR3: CASSKNQGTEQFF. The CDR3 coding sequence is TGTGCCAGCAGCAAGAATCAGGGGACCGAGCAGTTCTTC.

The V and J genes are TRBV6-5 and TRBJ1-2; no clear D. The V end lost 7 bases, the J end lost 3 bases, and 18 bases lay between the germline ends. The CDR3 is 15 amino acids. Looked up from germline, CDR1 is MNHEY and CDR2 is SVGAGI. This CDR3 is CASTLEDEGYYGYTF. DNA of the CDR3: TGTGCCAGCACCCTGGAGGACGAAGGCTACTATGGCTACACCTTC.

V usage is TRBV2 and J usage is TRBJ2-5; D perhaps matches TRBD2 (5 bases). Trimming stripped 8 bases from V and 4 bases from J, with 17 bases between. The CDR3 covers 14 residues. The V gene's germline CDR1 is SNHLY and CDR2 FYNNEI. The CDR3 region has the DNA TGTGCCAGCTCTCCCCGAAGGGCGGGAGAGACCCAGTACTTC. Residues: CASSPRRAGETQYF.

The chain has TRBV6-5 and TRBJ1-2; the D is unclear. Germline-derived CDR1 and CDR2 are MNHEY and SVGAGI. The CDR3 spans 13 residues. V was pared by 6 bases and J by 3 bases, with 11 bases between. The CDR3 sequence is CASRYGEDYGYTF. The CDR3 region has the DNA TGTGCCAGCAGATACGGGGAGGACTATGGCTACACCTTC.

The chain combines TRBV7-9 with TRBJ2-3; TRBD1 aligns across 7 bases. CDR3 length: 15 amino acids. The J segment lost 1 base and the V segment lost 5 bases, leaving 6 bases of the junction unmatched. Germline CDR1 is SEHNR and CDR2 is FQNEAQ (reference sequence). The chain's CDR3 is CASSAAGTGTDTQYF. The CDR3 nucleotides are TGTGCCAGCAGCGCCGCCGGGACAGGCACAGATACGCAGTATTTT.

The CDR3 spells CASSGGGNRLAQYF. DNA for the CDR3: TGTGCCAGCAGTGGGGGGGGTAATCGGTTGGCCCAGTACTTC. The chain is built from TRBV28 and TRBJ2-5; 7 bases fit TRBD2. The CDR3 totals 14 residues. Germline CDR1 reads MDHEN; CDR2 reads SYDVKM. The V gene end was trimmed by 5 bases and the J gene end by 9 bases; junction bases not matched to a gene: 12.

This clone was found once. The chain employs TRBV6-1 and TRBJ2-5; TRBD1 matches at 7 bases. This CDR3 has 14 amino acids. Trimming at V came to 3 bases and at J to 0 bases, leaving 1 base not matched to a gene. Per the germline V gene, CDR1 is MNHNS and CDR2 is SASEGT. In DNA form, the CDR3 reads TGTGCCAGCAGTGAGGGACAGAACCAAGAGACCCAGTACTTC. It yields the protein CASSEGQNQETQYF.

This clone appeared a few times. The chain recombines TRBV29-1 with TRBJ2-4; 11 bases are shared with TRBD2. Germline assignment: CDR1 SQVTM and CDR2 ANQGSEA. The CDR3 has 12 amino acids. The trim removed 6 bases at V and 11 bases at J, leaving 6 bases unmatched. The CDR3 bases are TGCAGCGTAACTAGCGGGAGCTTCGTTCAGTACTTC. Translating gives CSVTSGSFVQYF.

In this sample, this clone turned up once. J is TRBJ2-7 and V is TRBV5-1; maybe TRBD2 (6 bases). Trimming shortened V by 0 bases and J by 2 bases, and 12 bases separated the two germline ends. Germline values: CDR1 SGHRS, CDR2 YFSETQ. CDR3 size: 15 residues. The DNA of the CDR3 is TGCGCCAGCAGCTTGGCCCCTAGCGCCACCTACGAGCAGTACTTC. This translates into CASSLAPSATYEQYF.

This chain joins TRBV19 and TRBJ1-4; 8 bases are shared with TRBD1. The junction had 6 bases not matched to a gene; V was cut back by 8 bases and J by 1 base. Germline assignment: CDR1 LNHDA and CDR2 SQIVND (reference sequence). The CDR3 length is 15 residues. Written as DNA, the CDR3 is TGTGCCAGTGGGGGGACAGGCCAAACTAATGAAAAACTGTTTTTT. Protein: CASGGTGQTNEKLFF.